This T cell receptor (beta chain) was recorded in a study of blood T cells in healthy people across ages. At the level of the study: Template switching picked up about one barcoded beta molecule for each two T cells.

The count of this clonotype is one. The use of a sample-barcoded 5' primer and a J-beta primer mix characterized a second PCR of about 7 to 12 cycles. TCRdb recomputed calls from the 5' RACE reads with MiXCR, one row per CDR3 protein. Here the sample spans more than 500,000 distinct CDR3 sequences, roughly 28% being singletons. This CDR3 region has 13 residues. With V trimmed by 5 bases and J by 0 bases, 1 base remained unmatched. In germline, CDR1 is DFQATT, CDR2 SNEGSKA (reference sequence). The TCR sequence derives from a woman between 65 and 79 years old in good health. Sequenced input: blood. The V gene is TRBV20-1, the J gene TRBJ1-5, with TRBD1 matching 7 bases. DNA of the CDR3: TGCAGTGCTGGGACAGATAGCAATCAGCCCCAGCATTTT. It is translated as CSAGTDSNQPQHF.